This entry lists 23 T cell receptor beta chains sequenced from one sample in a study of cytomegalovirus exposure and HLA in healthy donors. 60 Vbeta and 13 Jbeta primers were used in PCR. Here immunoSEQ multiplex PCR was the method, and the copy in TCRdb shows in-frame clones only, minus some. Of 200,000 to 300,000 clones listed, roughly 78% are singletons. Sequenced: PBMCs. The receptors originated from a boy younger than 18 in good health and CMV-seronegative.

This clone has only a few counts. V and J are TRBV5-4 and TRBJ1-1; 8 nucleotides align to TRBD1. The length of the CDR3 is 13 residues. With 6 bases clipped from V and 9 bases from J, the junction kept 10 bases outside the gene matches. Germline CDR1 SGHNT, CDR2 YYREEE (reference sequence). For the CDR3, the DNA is TGTGCCAGCACCGGGACAGGCAATCTCAAAGCTTTCTTT. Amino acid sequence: CASTGTGNLKAFF.

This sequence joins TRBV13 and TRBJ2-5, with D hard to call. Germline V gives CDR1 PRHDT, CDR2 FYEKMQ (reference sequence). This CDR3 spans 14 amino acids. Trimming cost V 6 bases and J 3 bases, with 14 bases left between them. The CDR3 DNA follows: TGTGCCAGCAGGTTCTCAGACACAGAAGAGACCCAGTACTTC. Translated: CASRFSDTEETQYF.

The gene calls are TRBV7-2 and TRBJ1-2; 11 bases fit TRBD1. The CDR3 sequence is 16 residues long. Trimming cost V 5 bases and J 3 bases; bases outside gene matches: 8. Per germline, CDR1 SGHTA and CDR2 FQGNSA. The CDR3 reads CASSPGTGGRYYGYTF. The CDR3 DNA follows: TGTGCCAGCAGCCCCGGGACAGGGGGTAGATACTATGGCTACACCTTC.

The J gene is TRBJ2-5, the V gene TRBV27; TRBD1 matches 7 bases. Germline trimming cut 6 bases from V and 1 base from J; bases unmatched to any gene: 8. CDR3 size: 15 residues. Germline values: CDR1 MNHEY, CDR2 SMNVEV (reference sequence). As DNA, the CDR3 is TGTGCCAGCAGGAAAGACAGGGCCGCCCAAGAGACCCAGTACTTC. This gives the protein CASRKDRAAQETQYF.

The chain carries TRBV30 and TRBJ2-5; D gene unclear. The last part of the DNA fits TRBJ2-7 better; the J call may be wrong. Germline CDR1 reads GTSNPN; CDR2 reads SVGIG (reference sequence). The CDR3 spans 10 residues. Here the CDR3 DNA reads TGTGCCTGGATGGACTACGAGCAGTACTTC. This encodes CAWMDYEQYF.

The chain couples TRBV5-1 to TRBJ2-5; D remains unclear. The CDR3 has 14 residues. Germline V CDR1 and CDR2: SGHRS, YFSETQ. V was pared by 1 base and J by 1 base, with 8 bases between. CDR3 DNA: TGCGCCAGCAGCTTGCTCAGTTTCCAAGAGACCCAGTACTTC. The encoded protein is CASSLLSFQETQYF.

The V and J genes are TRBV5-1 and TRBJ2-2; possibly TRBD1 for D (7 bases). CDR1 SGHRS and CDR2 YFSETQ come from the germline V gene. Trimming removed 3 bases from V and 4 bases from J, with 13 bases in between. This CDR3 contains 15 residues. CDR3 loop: CASSWEDRPTGELFF. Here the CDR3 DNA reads TGCGCCAGCAGCTGGGAGGACAGGCCCACCGGGGAGCTGTTTTTT.

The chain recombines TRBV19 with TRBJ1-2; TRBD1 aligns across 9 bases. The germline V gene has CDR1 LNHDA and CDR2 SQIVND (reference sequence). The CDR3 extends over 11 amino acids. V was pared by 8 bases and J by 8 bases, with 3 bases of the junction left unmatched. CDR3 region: CASYRGHGYTF. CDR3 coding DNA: TGTGCCAGTTACAGGGGGCACGGCTACACCTTC.

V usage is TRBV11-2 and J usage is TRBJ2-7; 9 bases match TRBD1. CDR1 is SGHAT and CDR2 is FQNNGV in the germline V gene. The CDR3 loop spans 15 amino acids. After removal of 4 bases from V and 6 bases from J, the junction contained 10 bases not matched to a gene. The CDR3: CASSWRGQGDSEQYF. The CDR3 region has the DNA TGTGCCAGCAGCTGGCGGGGACAGGGAGATAGCGAGCAGTACTTC.

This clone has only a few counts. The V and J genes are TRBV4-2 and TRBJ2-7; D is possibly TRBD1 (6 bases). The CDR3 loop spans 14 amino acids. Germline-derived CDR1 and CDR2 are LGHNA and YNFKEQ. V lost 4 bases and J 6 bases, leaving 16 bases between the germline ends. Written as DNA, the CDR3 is TGTGCCAGCAGCCCCAGACAGGAGGCTAGCGAGCAGTACTTC. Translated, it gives CASSPRQEASEQYF.

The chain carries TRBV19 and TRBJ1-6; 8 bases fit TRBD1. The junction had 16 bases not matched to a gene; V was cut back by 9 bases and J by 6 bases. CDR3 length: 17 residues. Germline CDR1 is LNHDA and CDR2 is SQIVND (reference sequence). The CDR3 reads CASSITGTGLSNSPLHF. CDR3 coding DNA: TGTGCCAGCTCGATTACCGGGACAGGACTTTCTAATTCACCCCTCCACTTT.

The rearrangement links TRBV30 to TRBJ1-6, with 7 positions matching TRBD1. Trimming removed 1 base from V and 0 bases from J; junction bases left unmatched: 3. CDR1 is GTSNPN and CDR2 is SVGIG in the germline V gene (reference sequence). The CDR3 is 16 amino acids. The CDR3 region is CAWSGAGGSYNSPLHF. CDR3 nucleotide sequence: TGTGCCTGGAGTGGGGCAGGGGGCTCCTATAATTCACCCCTCCACTTT.

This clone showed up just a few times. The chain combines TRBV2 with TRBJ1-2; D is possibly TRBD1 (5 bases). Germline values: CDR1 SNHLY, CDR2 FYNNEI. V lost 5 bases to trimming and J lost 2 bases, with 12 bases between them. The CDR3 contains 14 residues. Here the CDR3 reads CASSSVGGNYGYTF. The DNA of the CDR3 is TGTGCCAGCAGTTCGGTGGGGGGAAACTATGGCTACACCTTC.

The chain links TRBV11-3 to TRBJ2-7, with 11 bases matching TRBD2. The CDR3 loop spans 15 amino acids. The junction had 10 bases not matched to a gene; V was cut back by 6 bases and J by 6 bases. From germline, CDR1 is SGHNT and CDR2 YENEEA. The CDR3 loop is CASSWRLAGSREQYF. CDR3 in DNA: TGTGCCAGCAGTTGGAGACTAGCGGGATCCCGCGAGCAGTACTTC.

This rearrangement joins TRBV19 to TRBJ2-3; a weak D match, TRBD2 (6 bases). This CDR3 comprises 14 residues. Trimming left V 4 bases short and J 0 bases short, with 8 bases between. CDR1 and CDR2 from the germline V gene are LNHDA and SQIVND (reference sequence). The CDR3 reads CASSTGTSTDTQYF. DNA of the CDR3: TGTGCCAGTAGTACCGGGACTAGCACAGATACGCAGTATTTT.

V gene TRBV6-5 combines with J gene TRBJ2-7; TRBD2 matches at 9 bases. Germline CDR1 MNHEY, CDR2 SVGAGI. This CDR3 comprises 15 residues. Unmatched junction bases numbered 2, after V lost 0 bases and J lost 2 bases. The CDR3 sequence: CASSYSASGAYEQYF. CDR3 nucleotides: TGTGCCAGCAGTTACTCGGCTAGCGGGGCCTACGAGCAGTACTTC.

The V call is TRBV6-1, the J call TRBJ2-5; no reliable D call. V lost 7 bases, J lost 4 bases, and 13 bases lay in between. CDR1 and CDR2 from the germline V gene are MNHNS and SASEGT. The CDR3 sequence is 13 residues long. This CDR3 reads CASTPRVGETQYF. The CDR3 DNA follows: TGTGCCAGCACCCCCCGGGTGGGAGAGACCCAGTACTTC.

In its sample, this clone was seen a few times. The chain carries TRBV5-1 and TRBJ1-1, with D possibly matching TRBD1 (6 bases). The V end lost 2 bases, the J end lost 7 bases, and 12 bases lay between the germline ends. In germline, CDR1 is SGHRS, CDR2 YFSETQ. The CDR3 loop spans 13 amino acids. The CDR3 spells CASSLGQIDEAFF. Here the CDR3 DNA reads TGCGCCAGCAGCTTAGGACAGATAGATGAAGCTTTCTTT.

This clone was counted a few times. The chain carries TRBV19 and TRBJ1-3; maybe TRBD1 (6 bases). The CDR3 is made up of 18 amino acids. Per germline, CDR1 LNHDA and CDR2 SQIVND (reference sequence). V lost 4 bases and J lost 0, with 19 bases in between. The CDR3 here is CASSTQPTGPSSGNTIYF. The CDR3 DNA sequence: TGTGCCAGTAGTACCCAACCGACAGGCCCTAGCTCTGGAAACACCATATATTTT.

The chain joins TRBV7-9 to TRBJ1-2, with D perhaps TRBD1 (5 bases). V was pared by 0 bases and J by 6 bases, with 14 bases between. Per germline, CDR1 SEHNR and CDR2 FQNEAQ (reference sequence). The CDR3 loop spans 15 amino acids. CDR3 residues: CASSLAGREENGYTF. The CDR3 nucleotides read TGTGCCAGCAGCTTAGCAGGCAGGGAGGAAAATGGCTACACCTTC.

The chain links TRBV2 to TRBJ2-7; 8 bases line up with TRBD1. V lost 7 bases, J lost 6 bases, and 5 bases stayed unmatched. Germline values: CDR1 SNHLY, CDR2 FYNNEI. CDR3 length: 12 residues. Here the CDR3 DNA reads TGTGCCAGCACTTATACAGGGGGCGAGCAGTACTTC. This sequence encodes CASTYTGGEQYF.

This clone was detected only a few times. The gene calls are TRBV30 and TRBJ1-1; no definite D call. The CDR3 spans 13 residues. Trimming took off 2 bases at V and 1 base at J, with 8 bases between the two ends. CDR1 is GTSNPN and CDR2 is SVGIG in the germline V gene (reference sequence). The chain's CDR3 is CAWSRLTNTEAFF. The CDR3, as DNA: TGTGCCTGGAGTCGACTGACGAACACTGAAGCTTTCTTT.

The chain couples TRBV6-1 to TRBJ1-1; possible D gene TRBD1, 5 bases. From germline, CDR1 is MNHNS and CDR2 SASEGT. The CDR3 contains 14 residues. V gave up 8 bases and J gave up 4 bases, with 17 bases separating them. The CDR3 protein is CASAAGGLGTEAFF. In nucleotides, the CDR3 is TGTGCCAGCGCGGCGGGGGGACTCGGCACTGAAGCTTTCTTT.